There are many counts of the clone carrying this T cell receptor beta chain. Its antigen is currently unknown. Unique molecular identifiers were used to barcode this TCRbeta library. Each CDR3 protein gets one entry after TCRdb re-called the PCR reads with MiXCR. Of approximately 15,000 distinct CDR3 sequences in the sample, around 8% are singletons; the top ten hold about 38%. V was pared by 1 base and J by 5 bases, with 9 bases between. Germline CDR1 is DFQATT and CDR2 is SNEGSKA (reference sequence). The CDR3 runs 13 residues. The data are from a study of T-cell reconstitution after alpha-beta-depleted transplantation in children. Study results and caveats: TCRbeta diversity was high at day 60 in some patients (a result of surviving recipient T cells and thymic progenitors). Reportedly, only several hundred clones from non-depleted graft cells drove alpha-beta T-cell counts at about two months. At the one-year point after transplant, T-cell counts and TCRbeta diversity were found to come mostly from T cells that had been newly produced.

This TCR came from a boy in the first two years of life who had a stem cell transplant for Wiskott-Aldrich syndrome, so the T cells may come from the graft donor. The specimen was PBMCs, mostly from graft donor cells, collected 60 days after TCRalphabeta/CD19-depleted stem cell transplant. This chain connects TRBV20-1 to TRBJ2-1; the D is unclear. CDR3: CSARVRGNNEQFF. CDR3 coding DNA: TGCAGTGCTAGAGTACGCGGAAACAATGAGCAGTTCTTC.